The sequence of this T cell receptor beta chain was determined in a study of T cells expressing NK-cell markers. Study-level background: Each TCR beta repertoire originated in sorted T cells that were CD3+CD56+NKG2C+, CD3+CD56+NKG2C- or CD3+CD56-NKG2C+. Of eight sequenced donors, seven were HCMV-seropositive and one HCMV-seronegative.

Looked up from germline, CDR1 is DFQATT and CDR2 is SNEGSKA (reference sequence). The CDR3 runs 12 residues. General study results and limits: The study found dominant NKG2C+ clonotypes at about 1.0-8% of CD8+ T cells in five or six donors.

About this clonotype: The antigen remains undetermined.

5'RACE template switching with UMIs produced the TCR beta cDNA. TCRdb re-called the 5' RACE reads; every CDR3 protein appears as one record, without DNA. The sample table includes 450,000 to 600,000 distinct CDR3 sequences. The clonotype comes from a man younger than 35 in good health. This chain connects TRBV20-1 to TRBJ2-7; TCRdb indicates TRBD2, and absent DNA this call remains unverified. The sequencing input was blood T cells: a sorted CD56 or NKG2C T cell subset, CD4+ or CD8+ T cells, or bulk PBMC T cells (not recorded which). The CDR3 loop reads CSATGLALEQYF.